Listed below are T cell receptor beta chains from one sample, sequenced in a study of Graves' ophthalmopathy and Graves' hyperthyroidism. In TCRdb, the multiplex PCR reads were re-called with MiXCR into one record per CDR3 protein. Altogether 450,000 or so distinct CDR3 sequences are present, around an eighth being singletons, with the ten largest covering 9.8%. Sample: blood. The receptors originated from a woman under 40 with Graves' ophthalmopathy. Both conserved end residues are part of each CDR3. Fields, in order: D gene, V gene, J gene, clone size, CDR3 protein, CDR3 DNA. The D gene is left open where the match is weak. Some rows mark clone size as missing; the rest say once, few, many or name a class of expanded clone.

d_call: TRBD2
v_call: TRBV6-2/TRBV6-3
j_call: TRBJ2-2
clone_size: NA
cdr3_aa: CASSYKREYTGELFF
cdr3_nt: TGTGCCAGCAGTTATAAGCGGGAGTACACCGGGGAGCTGTTTTTT

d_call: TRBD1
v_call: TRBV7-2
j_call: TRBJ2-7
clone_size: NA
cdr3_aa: CASSATGLGQYF
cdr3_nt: TGTGCCAGCAGCGCGACAGGGTTGGGGCAGTACTTC

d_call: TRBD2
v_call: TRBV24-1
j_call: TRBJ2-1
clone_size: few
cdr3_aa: CATSDPGTSGNEQFF
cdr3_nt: TGTGCCACCAGTGATCCCGGGACTAGCGGTAATGAGCAGTTCTTC

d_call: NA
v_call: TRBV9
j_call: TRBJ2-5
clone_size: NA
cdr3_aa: CASSVAGTGTSQETQYF
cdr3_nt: TGTGCCAGCAGCGTAGCGGGTACAGGGACGTCCCAAGAGACCCAGTACTTC

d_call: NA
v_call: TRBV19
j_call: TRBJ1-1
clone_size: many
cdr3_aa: CASSIGRLNTEAFF
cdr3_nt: TGTGCCAGTAGTATAGGACGGCTGAACACTGAAGCTTTCTTT

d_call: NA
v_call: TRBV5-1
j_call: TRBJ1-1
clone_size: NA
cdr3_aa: CASSWDPNTEACF
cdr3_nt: TGCGCCAGCAGCTGGGACCCTAACACTGAAGCTTGCTTT

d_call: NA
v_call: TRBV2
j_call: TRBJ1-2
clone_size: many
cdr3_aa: CASSEGGQARGYTF
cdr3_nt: TGTGCCAGCAGTGAGGGCGGGCAGGCTCGAGGCTACACCTTC

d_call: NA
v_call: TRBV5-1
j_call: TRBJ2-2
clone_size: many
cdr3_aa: CASSLTGMGFNTGELFF
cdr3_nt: TGCGCCAGCAGCTTGACAGGGATGGGGTTCAACACCGGGGAGCTGTTTTTT

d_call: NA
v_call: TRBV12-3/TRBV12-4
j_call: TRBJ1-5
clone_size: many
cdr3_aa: CASSLVSTGNQPQHF
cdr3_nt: TGTGCCAGCAGTTTAGTCAGTACGGGCAATCAGCCCCAGCATTTT

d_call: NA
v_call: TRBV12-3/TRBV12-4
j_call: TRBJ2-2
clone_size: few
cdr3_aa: CASSLERNANTGELFF
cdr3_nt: TGTGCCAGCAGTTTAGAGAGAAACGCGAACACCGGGGAGCTGTTTTTT

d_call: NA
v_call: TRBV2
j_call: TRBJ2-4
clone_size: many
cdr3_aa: CASSAKAGFYF
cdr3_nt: TGTGCCAGCAGTGCCAAGGCTGGATTTTACTTC

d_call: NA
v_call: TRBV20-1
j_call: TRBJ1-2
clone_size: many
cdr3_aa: CSARDAWRQGYTF
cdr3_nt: TGCAGTGCTAGAGATGCGTGGCGGCAGGGCTACACCTTC

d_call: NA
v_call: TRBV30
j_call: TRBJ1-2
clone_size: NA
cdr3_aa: CAWRGVRSYTF
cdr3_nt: TGTGCCTGGAGAGGGGTTAGAAGCTACACCTTC

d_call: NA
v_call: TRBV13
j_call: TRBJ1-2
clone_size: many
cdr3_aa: CASSLVGRANYGYTF
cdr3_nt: TGTGCCAGCAGCTTAGTTGGGCGGGCTAACTATGGCTACACCTTC

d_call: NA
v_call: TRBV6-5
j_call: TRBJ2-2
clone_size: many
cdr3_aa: CASSYSTAGATGELFF
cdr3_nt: TGTGCCAGCAGTTACTCGACGGCAGGGGCCACCGGGGAGCTGTTTTTT

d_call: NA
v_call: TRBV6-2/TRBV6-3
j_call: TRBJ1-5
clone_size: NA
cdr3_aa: CASSSGSHSNQPQHF
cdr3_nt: TGTGCCAGCAGTTCAGGAAGCCATAGCAATCAGCCCCAGCATTTT

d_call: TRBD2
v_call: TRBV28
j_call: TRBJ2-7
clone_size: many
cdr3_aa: CASSLFSGSSHEQYF
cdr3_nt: TGTGCCAGCAGTTTATTTAGCGGGAGTTCACACGAGCAGTACTTC

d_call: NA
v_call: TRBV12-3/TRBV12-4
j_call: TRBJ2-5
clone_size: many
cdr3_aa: CASTIWDNQETQYF
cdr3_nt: TGTGCCAGCACCATTTGGGACAACCAAGAGACCCAGTACTTC

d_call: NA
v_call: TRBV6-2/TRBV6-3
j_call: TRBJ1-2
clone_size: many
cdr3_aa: CASSYWRGAPDGYTF
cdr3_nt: TGTGCCAGCAGTTATTGGAGGGGCGCCCCGGATGGCTACACCTTC

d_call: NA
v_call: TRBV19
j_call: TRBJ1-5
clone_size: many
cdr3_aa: CASSIMEGNQPQHF
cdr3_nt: TGTGCCAGTAGTATCATGGAGGGTAATCAGCCCCAGCATTTT

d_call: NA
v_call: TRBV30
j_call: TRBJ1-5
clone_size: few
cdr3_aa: CAWSVRGGHNQPQHF
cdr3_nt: TGTGCCTGGAGTGTACGGGGAGGACACAATCAGCCCCAGCATTTT

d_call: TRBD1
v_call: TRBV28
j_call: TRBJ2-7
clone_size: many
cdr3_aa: CATTSGQIHYEQYF
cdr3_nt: TGTGCTACCACCTCGGGACAGATACACTACGAGCAGTACTTC

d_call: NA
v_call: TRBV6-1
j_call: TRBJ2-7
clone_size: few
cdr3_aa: CASRQGYVYEQYF
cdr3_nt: TGTGCCAGCCGACAAGGTTACGTCTACGAGCAGTACTTC

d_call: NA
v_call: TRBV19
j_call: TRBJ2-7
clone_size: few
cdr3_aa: CASSPEGGVEQYF
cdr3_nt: TGTGCCAGTAGTCCGGAGGGAGGTGTCGAGCAGTACTTC

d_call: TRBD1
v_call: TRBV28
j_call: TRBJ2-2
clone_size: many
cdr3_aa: CASSPTGMITGELFF
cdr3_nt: TGTGCCAGCAGTCCGACAGGGATGATCACCGGGGAGCTGTTTTTT

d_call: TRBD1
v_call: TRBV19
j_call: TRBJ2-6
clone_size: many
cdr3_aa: CASIGTGSGRANVLTF
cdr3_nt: TGTGCCAGTATTGGGACAGGGTCTGGGCGGGCCAACGTCCTGACTTTC

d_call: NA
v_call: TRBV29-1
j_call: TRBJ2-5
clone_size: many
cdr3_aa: CSVSGAAQETQYF
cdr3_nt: TGCAGCGTTTCCGGGGCAGCCCAAGAGACCCAGTACTTC

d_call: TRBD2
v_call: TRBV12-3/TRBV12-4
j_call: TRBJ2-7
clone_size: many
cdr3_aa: CASSLVAGEVYEQYF
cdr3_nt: TGTGCCAGCAGTTTAGTAGCGGGAGAGGTATACGAGCAGTACTTC

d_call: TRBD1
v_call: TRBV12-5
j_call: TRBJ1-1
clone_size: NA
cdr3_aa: CASGLVLSTGWHTEAFF
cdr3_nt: TGTGCTAGTGGTTTGGTTCTTTCGACAGGGTGGCACACTGAAGCTTTCTTT